The clone carrying this TCR beta chain was recorded a few times. Its antigen is unknown. This sample is drawn from a study of early T cells in non-severe SARS-CoV-2 infection. Study-wide context: Sequenced material consisted of bulk RNA (from unsorted whole blood), and chains were unpaired.

The CDR3 runs 16 residues. CDR1 is SNHLY, CDR2 FYNNEI, per germline. J lost 1 base, V lost 0 bases, and 4 bases had no gene match. Each single cDNA molecule received a unique molecular identifier. Via MiXCR, TCRdb re-called the 5' RACE reads, giving one row per CDR3 protein. Among roughly 60,000 distinct CDR3 sequences listed, roughly 13% were seen once. Whole-study findings and limits: Database matching using VDJdb favored anti-spike CD8 responses, with private and CD4 specificities left missing.

This sequence joins TRBV2 and TRBJ2-7; 9 nucleotides match TRBD2. The TCR comes from an adult who was a healthcare worker with PCR-confirmed SARS-CoV-2 infection or an uninfected control (not recorded which). The sequencing input was whole blood. In nucleotides, the CDR3 is TGTGCCAGCAGTGAAGCTGGTAGCGGGGGTTCCTACGAGCAGTACTTC. Translating it yields CASSEAGSGGSYEQYF. Full variable domain (remainder filled in from reference TRBV2 and TRBJ2-7): EPEVTQTPSHQVTQMGQEVILRCVPISNHLYFYWYRQILGQKVEFLVSFYNNEISEKSEIFDDQFSVERPDGSNFTLKIRSTKLEDSAMYFCASSEAGSGGSYEQYFGPGTRLTVT.